This entry lists 32 T cell receptor beta chains sequenced from one sample in a study of beta chain features in type 1 diabetes (dated by TCRdb to about 2018). The method behind the library was the immunoSEQ multiplex PCR assay. The High Capacity cDNA Reverse Transcription Kit was used to reverse transcribe all of the isolated RNA, meaning that expressed TCRB transcripts were what got sequenced. In its TCRdb copy, this immuneACCESS table keeps in-frame sequences only and misses some clones. Where compared with another copy, unresolved V genes explain less than half of these, and the others have no known cause. The sample table shows roughly 370,000 clones, and around 13% are seen once. The biggest ten clones account for 0.035% to 0.045% of the sample. Source material: naive CD4+ T cells from blood. The sample's cell subset or site label, in plain terms: true naive CD4+ T cells. These receptors all come from a man between 25 and 39 years old in good health.

This clone was observed a handful of times. The chain combines TRBV29-1 with TRBJ2-5; D is uncertain. There are 14 residues in the CDR3. The germline V gene has CDR1 SQVTM and CDR2 ANQGSEA. V dropped 0 bases and J dropped 5 bases, with 13 bases sitting between them. Written as DNA, the CDR3 is TGCAGCGTTGAAGATCTGAAGGGTTTCGAGACCCAGTACTTC. Translated, it gives CSVEDLKGFETQYF.

The sample holds a few counts of this clone. The chain combines TRBV4-3 with TRBJ1-2, with TRBD1 as a possible D gene (6 bases). CDR1 is LGHNA and CDR2 is YSLEER in the germline V gene. The CDR3 loop spans 12 amino acids. The V gene lost 2 bases and the J gene lost 8 bases, with 9 bases spanning the gap. CDR3 region: CASSQQGFGYTF. The CDR3 coding sequence is TGCGCCAGCAGCCAACAGGGGTTCGGCTACACCTTC.

The CDR3 region is CASSLAALISPQHF. The CDR3 DNA is TGTGCCAGCAGCTTGGCTGCCTTAATCAGCCCCCAGCATTTT. The gene calls are TRBV5-6 and TRBJ1-5, with no clear D. Trimming took off 0 bases at V and 10 bases at J, with 14 bases between the two ends. Germline lookup yields CDR1 SGHDT and CDR2 YYEEEE. CDR3 length: 14 amino acids.

The CDR3 sequence is CASSQKTVAKNIQYF. The CDR3 DNA reads as TGTGCCAGCAGCCAAAAGACCGTAGCCAAAAACATTCAGTACTTC. V gene TRBV5-4 combines with J gene TRBJ2-4; D gene ambiguous. CDR1 SGHNT and CDR2 YYREEE come from the germline V gene (reference sequence). The CDR3 is made up of 15 amino acids. The V gene lost 4 bases and the J gene lost 0 bases, with 11 bases spanning the gap.

The chain links TRBV6-1 to TRBJ2-6; a weak D match, TRBD1 (6 bases). The CDR3 loop spans 16 amino acids. The ends were cut back, 2 bases at V and 2 bases at J, with 10 bases in the middle. CDR1 MNHNS and CDR2 SASEGT come from the germline V gene. This CDR3 reads CASSEQGPAGANVLTF. As DNA, the CDR3 is TGTGCCAGCAGTGAACAGGGGCCCGCTGGGGCCAACGTCCTGACTTTC.

There are a few counts of this clone. The chain couples TRBV4-3 to TRBJ2-1, with unresolved D. The CDR3 runs 13 residues. V lost 1 base and J lost 6, with 7 bases in between. The germline V gene encodes CDR1 LGHNA and CDR2 YSLEER. CDR3 sequence reads: CASSQVPSNEQFF. The CDR3 DNA reads as TGCGCCAGCAGCCAAGTTCCTTCCAATGAGCAGTTCTTC.

This clone was detected a few times. The rearrangement uses TRBV11-3 and TRBJ2-5, with D tentatively TRBD1 or TRBD2 (5 bases each). This CDR3 spans 14 amino acids. Per the germline V gene, CDR1 is SGHNT and CDR2 is YENEEA. Trimming took off 6 bases at V and 7 bases at J, with 18 bases between the two ends. The CDR3 DNA reads as TGTGCCAGCAGTAGGGACCCCCAAGGTCTGACCCAGTACTTC. It yields the protein CASSRDPQGLTQYF.

This clone was found a few times. The chain links TRBV5-4 to TRBJ2-6, with 10 bases lining up with TRBD2. CDR1 and CDR2 (germline): SGHNT, YYREEE (reference sequence). CDR3 length: 20 residues. With 4 bases clipped from V and 1 base from J, the junction kept 14 bases outside the gene matches. The CDR3 DNA follows: TGTGCCAGCAGCCCCCGTAGGGCTAGCGGGAGTCTATCTGGGGCCAACGTCCTGACTTTC. Its protein product is CASSPRRASGSLSGANVLTF.

This clone appeared once. This chain uses TRBV27 with TRBJ1-5; 9 nucleotides align to TRBD1. The V segment lost 8 bases and the J segment 5 bases; nucleotides outside the gene matches: 4. Per germline, CDR1 MNHEY and CDR2 SMNVEV (reference sequence). There are 13 residues in the CDR3. Here the CDR3 DNA reads TGTGCCAGCGGGACAGGGTCGTATCAGCCCCAGCATTTT. This sequence encodes CASGTGSYQPQHF.

V and J are TRBV4-2 and TRBJ2-1; weak D call: TRBD2 (6 bases). Germline CDR1 LGHNA, CDR2 YNFKEQ. The CDR3 loop spans 14 amino acids. With 1 base removed from V and 4 bases from J, the gap between germline ends came to 8 bases. This chain's CDR3 is CASSQALAYNEQFF. The CDR3 DNA follows: TGTGCCAGCAGCCAAGCTCTAGCGTACAATGAGCAGTTCTTC.

Details on this clone: Additional DNA sequences in this sample encode the identical CDR3. The rearrangement joins TRBV30 to TRBJ1-3, with unresolved D. The CDR3 consists of 11 residues. Germline V gives CDR1 GTSNPN, CDR2 SVGIG (reference sequence). V lost 4 bases to trimming and J lost 4 bases, with 5 bases between them. The CDR3 sequence is CAWTVGNTIYF. DNA of the CDR3: TGTGCCTGGACAGTAGGAAACACCATATATTTT. Looking up the rest from reference TRBV30 and TRBJ1-3 gives the full variable domain: SQTIHQWPATLVQPVGSPLSLECTVEGTSNPNLYWYRQAAGRGLQLLFYSVGIGQISSEVPQNLSASRPQDRQFILSSKKLLLSDSGFYLCAWTVGNTIYFGEGSWLTVV.

This clone has more than one count but fewer than ten. V is TRBV9 and J is TRBJ2-5; D is unclear. Germline CDR1 SGDLS, CDR2 YYNGEE. The CDR3 contains 14 residues. V was shortened by 2 bases and J by 5 bases, with 13 bases between the two germline ends. The CDR3 loop is CASSVGAGRETQYF. The CDR3 nucleotides are TGTGCCAGCAGCGTCGGTGCCGGCAGGGAGACCCAGTACTTC.

The genes are TRBV16 and TRBJ1-4; TRBD1 matches 7 bases. V lost 5 bases and J lost 3; bases outside the gene matches: 6. Looked up from germline, CDR1 is KGHSY and CDR2 is FQNENV. The CDR3 totals 15 residues. The CDR3 loop is CASSITGTANEKLFF. The CDR3 nucleotides read TGTGCCAGCAGCATCACCGGGACAGCTAATGAAAAACTGTTTTTT.

The chain joins TRBV23-1 to TRBJ2-7, with 8 bases aligning to TRBD1. TRBV23-1 has ORF status, its function being uncertain. The V segment lost 4 bases and the J segment 3 bases; nucleotides outside the gene matches: 23. CDR3 length: 20 residues. The CDR3 DNA sequence: TGCGCCAGCAGTCTCTCCCCGACAGGGGTCTACTCGTTATGCGGCTACGAGCAGTACTTC. Its protein is CASSLSPTGVYSLCGYEQYF.

CDR3 amino acids: CASSVGVVADEQFF. The CDR3 DNA is TGTGCCAGCAGCGTAGGGGTGGTCGCTGACGAGCAGTTCTTC. V is TRBV9 and J is TRBJ2-1, with D uncertain. V lost 0 bases, J lost 10 bases, and 14 bases lay in between. The CDR3 runs to 14 residues. Germline V CDR1 and CDR2: SGDLS, YYNGEE.

This chain joins TRBV29-1 and TRBJ2-1; a possible D gene is TRBD1 (7 bases). The V end was cut by 3 bases, the J end by 7 bases, with 22 bases between. The V gene's germline CDR1 is SQVTM and CDR2 ANQGSEA. The CDR3 runs 16 residues. As DNA, the CDR3 is TGCAGCGTTGAGGAGGGGGCCGGTGAATGGTCGAATGAGCAGTTCTTC. This encodes CSVEEGAGEWSNEQFF.

This clone has only a few counts. The genes are TRBV29-1 and TRBJ2-5; the D gene is possibly TRBD2 (6 bases). V was pared by 8 bases and J by 4 bases, with 20 bases between. There are 14 residues in the CDR3. In germline, CDR1 is SQVTM, CDR2 ANQGSEA. For the CDR3, the DNA is TGCAGCTCCGCGCCGGGACTGGGGAGAGAGACCCAGTACTTC. It encodes CSSAPGLGRETQYF.

V is TRBV4-2 and J is TRBJ2-1; 9 bases are a match to TRBD2. Germline CDR1 and CDR2: LGHNA and YNFKEQ. The CDR3 is 17 amino acids. V trimming: 0 bases; J trimming: 4 bases; junction bases outside the gene matches: 7. This CDR3 reads CASSQDAGTSSYNEQFF. The DNA for the CDR3 is TGTGCCAGCAGCCAAGATGCCGGGACTAGCAGTTACAATGAGCAGTTCTTC.

The CDR3 DNA follows: TGTGCCAGCAGCCCCTCTGGTCCCTCCGAGCAGTACTTC. Amino acid sequence: CASSPSGPSEQYF. The rearrangement uses TRBV7-2 and TRBJ2-7; D is unresolved. V gave up 5 bases and J gave up 6 bases, with 14 bases separating them. The CDR3 is made up of 13 amino acids. The germline CDR1 and CDR2 sequences are SGHTA and FQGNSA.

This clone occurred a few times. The CDR3 DNA is TGTGCCAGCAGCCAACAGGCGATGTACACTGAAGCTTTCTTT. Translated: CASSQQAMYTEAFF. The V call is TRBV6-6, the J call TRBJ1-1, with a tentative D call TRBD1 (5 bases). Germline CDR1 is MNHNY and CDR2 is SVGAGI (reference sequence). The CDR3 has 14 residues. V was pared by 6 bases and J by 3 bases, with 14 bases between.

This clone was recorded a few times. The rearrangement joins TRBV7-3 to TRBJ2-3; no reliable D call. Per the germline V gene, CDR1 is SGHTA and CDR2 is FQGTGA. V was clipped by 5 bases and J by 4 bases, with 4 bases between them. This CDR3 has 11 residues. This CDR3 is CASSNSDTQYF. The CDR3 nucleotides are TGTGCCAGCAGCAATTCAGATACGCAGTATTTT.

In this sample, this clone turned up a few times. V is TRBV4-3 and J is TRBJ2-2; D gene uncertain. V gave up 0 bases and J gave up 6 bases, with 5 bases separating them. CDR3 length: 13 amino acids. Germline V gene lookup returns CDR1 LGHNA and CDR2 YSLEER. The CDR3 protein is CASSQERAGELFF. CDR3 in DNA: TGCGCCAGCAGCCAAGAAAGGGCCGGGGAGCTGTTTTTT.

The sample holds a few counts of this clone. The gene calls are TRBV11-2 and TRBJ2-7; D uncertain. The CDR3 spans 11 residues. Trimming shortened V by 6 bases and J by 5 bases, and 8 bases separated the two germline ends. CDR1 is SGHAT and CDR2 is FQNNGV in the germline V gene. CDR3 sequence (DNA): TGTGCCAGCAGTTACGACAACGAGCAGTACTTC. Its protein is CASSYDNEQYF.

This clone occurred a few times. The CDR3 coding sequence is TGCGCCAGCAGCCAAGAAGGATACAATGAGCAGTTCTTC. Amino acids: CASSQEGYNEQFF. The J gene is TRBJ2-1, the V gene TRBV4-3; no clear D. The CDR3 length is 13 residues. Deletions cut 0 bases from V and 4 bases from J, with 4 bases between. From germline, CDR1 is LGHNA and CDR2 YSLEER.

The table lists this clone with a few counts. This chain uses TRBV13 with TRBJ2-3; D assignment may be TRBD1 or TRBD2 (6 bases each). With 5 bases removed from V and 4 bases from J, the gap between germline ends came to 19 bases. The CDR3 is 16 amino acids. The V gene's germline CDR1 is PRHDT and CDR2 FYEKMQ (reference sequence). The CDR3 spells CASSPSGGLASDTQYF. The DNA of the CDR3 is TGTGCCAGCAGCCCGTCTGGGGGGCTAGCGTCAGATACGCAGTATTTT.

V and J are TRBV5-1 and TRBJ1-5; 8 bases map to TRBD1. Unmatched junction bases numbered 6, after V lost 4 bases and J lost 6 bases. CDR1 is SGHRS, CDR2 YFSETQ, per germline. CDR3 size: 14 residues. The CDR3 loop is CASSPDREGQPQHF. Written as DNA, the CDR3 is TGCGCCAGCAGCCCGGACAGGGAAGGTCAGCCCCAGCATTTT.

The rearrangement links TRBV11-2 to TRBJ2-4; possible D gene TRBD1, 5 bases. CDR1 SGHAT and CDR2 FQNNGV come from the germline V gene. The V gene lost 2 bases and the J gene lost 0 bases, with 11 bases spanning the gap. The CDR3 covers 16 residues. The CDR3 nucleotides are TGTGCCAGCAGCTTAAAATCAGGGCTAGCCAAAAACATTCAGTACTTC. This gives the protein CASSLKSGLAKNIQYF. The complete variable domain, with remaining parts taken from reference TRBV11-2 and TRBJ2-4, reads EAGVAQSPRYKIIEKRQSVAFWCNPISGHATLYWYQQILGQGPKLLIQFQNNGVVDDSQLPKDRFSAERLKGVDSTLKIQPAKLEDSAVYLCASSLKSGLAKNIQYFGAGTRLSVL.

The chain uses TRBV27 and TRBJ2-2, with a possible D match to TRBD1 (6 bases). Trimming left V 6 bases short and J 5 bases short, with 10 bases between. Germline lookup yields CDR1 MNHEY and CDR2 SMNVEV (reference sequence). The CDR3 runs 13 residues. The CDR3 coding sequence is TGTGCCAGCAGGAGGACAGTAACCGGGGAGCTGTTTTTT. Translation gives CASRRTVTGELFF.

The J gene is TRBJ1-4, the V gene TRBV14; D unclear. CDR1 SGHDN and CDR2 FVKESK come from the germline V gene. This CDR3 has 12 amino acids. Trimming cost V 3 bases and J 12 bases, with 11 bases left between them. The CDR3 here is CASSQSYSQLFF. As DNA, the CDR3 is TGTGCCAGCAGCCAGAGTTATTCACAACTGTTTTTT.

This clone appeared a few times. V usage is TRBV5-1 and J usage is TRBJ2-6, with no clear D. V shed 2 bases and J shed 0 bases, with 9 bases lying between them. The germline V gene has CDR1 SGHRS and CDR2 YFSETQ. The CDR3 extends over 16 amino acids. The CDR3 sequence: CASSFAPVSGANVLTF. Here the CDR3 DNA reads TGCGCCAGCAGCTTCGCACCCGTCTCTGGGGCCAACGTCCTGACTTTC.

This clone was observed a handful of times. The rearrangement joins TRBV10-3 to TRBJ2-1, with TRBD2 matching over 13 bases. Germline assignment: CDR1 ENHRY and CDR2 SYGVKD. The CDR3 has 15 residues. V dropped 6 bases and J dropped 4; count of bases not matched to a gene: 3. This CDR3 reads CAISPGLAGYNEQFF. In DNA, the CDR3 is TGTGCCATCAGCCCGGGACTAGCGGGGTACAATGAGCAGTTCTTC.

In this sample, this clone turned up a few times. The chain has TRBV20-1 and TRBJ1-4; D not certain. This CDR3 comprises 11 residues. Germline lookup yields CDR1 DFQATT and CDR2 SNEGSKA (reference sequence). Trimming took 3 bases from V and 11 from J, leaving 10 bases between them. The CDR3 DNA is TGCAGTGCTAGGTCACAAGGTAAACTGTTTTTT. Translation: CSARSQGKLFF.